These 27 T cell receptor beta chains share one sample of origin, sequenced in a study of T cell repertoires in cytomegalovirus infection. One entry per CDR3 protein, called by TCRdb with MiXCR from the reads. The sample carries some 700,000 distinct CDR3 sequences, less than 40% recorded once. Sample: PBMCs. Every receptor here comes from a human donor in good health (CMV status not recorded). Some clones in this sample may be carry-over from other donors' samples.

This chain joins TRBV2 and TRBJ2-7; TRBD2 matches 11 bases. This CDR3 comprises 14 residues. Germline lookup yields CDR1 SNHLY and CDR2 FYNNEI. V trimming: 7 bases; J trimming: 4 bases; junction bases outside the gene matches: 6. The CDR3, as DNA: TGTGCCAGCACCACGGGACTAGCGGATTACGAGCAGTACTTC. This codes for CASTTGLADYEQYF.

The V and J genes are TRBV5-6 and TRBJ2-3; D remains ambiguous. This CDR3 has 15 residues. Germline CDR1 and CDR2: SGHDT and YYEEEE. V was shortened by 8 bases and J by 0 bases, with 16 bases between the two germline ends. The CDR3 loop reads CASFRVGQSTDTQYF. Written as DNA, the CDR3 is TGTGCCAGTTTTCGTGTAGGGCAGAGCACAGATACGCAGTATTTT.

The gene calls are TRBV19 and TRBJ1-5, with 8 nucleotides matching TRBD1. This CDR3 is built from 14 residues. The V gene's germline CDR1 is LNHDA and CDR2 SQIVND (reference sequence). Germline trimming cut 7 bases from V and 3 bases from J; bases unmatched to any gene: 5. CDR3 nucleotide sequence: TGTGCCAGTATCCAGACAGGGGTCAATCAGCCCCAGCATTTT. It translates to CASIQTGVNQPQHF. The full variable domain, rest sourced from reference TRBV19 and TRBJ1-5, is DGGITQSPKYLFRKEGQNVTLSCEQNLNHDAMYWYRQDPGQGLRLIYYSQIVNDFQKGDIAEGYSVSREKKESFPLTVTSAQKNPTAFYLCASIQTGVNQPQHFGDGTRLSIL.

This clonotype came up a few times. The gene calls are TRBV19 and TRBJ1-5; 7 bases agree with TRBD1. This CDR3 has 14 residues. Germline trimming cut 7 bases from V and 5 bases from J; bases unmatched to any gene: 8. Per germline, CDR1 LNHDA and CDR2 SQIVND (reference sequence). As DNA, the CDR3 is TGTGCCAGTACCCCGGACAGGTTTTATCAGCCCCAGCATTTT. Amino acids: CASTPDRFYQPQHF.

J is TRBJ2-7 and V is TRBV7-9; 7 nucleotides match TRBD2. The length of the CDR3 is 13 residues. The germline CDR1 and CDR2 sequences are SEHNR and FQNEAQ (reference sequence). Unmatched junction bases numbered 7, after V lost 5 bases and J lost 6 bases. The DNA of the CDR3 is TGTGCCAGCAGCCACCGGGAGGAACGCGAGCAGTACTTC. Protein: CASSHREEREQYF.

The chain's CDR3 is CASSFEGLAQNEQFF. As DNA, the CDR3 is TGTGCCAGCAGTTTTGAGGGACTAGCGCAAAATGAGCAGTTCTTC. The rearrangement links TRBV7-2 to TRBJ2-1; 10 nucleotides agree with TRBD2. Trimming removed 6 bases from V and 7 bases from J; junction bases left unmatched: 9. The CDR3 has 15 residues. Germline CDR1 is SGHTA and CDR2 is FQGNSA.

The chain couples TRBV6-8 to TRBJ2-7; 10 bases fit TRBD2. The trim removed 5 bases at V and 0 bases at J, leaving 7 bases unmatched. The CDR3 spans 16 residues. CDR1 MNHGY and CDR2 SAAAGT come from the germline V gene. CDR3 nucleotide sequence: TGTGCCAGCAGTACCCATAGCGGGGGGTCCTCCTACGAGCAGTACTTC. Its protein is CASSTHSGGSSYEQYF.

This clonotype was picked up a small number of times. The CDR3 DNA sequence: TGTGCCAGCAGCCCCACCGCAGGGGTGACCTATGGCTACACCTTC. It encodes CASSPTAGVTYGYTF. The chain couples TRBV28 to TRBJ1-2, with D tentatively TRBD1 (6 bases). This CDR3 has 15 residues. V lost 6 bases to trimming and J lost 4 bases, with 18 bases between them. Germline CDR1 is MDHEN and CDR2 is SYDVKM.

CDR3: CASSLAGQPRREQFF. For the CDR3, the DNA is TGTGCCAGCAGCTTAGCAGGACAGCCTCGCCGGGAGCAGTTCTTC. The V call is TRBV7-8, the J call TRBJ2-1, with a tentative D call TRBD1 (6 bases). From germline, CDR1 is SGHVS and CDR2 FQNEAQ. This CDR3 comprises 15 residues. V lost 0 bases, J lost 10 bases, and 16 bases lay in between. The full variable domain, with the rest looked up from reference TRBV7-8 and TRBJ2-1, is GAGVSQSPRYKVAKRGQDVALRCDPISGHVSLFWYQQALGQGPEFLTYFQNEAQLDKSGLPSDRFFAERPEGSVSTLKIQRTQQEDSAVYLCASSLAGQPRREQFFGPGTRLTVL.

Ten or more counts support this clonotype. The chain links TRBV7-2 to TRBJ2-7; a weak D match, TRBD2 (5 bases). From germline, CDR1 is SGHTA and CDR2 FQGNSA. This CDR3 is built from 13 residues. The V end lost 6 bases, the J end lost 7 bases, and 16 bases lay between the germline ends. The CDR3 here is CASSYGLVVEQYF. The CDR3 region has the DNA TGTGCCAGCAGTTATGGACTGGTGGTTGAGCAGTACTTC.

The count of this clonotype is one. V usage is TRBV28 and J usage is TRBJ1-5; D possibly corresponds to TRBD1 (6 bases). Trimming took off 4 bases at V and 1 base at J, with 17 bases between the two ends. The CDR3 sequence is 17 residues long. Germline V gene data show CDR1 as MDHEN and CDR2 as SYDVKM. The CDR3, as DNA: TGTGCCAGCAGTTACCGGGACACACGAGAAAGCAATCAGCCCCAGCATTTT. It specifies CASSYRDTRESNQPQHF.

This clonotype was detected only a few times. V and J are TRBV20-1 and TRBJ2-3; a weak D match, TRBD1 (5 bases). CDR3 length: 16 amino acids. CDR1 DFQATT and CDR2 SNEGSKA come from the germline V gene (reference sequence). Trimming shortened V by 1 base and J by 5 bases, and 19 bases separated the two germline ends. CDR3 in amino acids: CSARGPWGGSVDTQYF. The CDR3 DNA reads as TGCAGTGCTAGAGGGCCCTGGGGCGGCTCGGTAGATACGCAGTATTTT.

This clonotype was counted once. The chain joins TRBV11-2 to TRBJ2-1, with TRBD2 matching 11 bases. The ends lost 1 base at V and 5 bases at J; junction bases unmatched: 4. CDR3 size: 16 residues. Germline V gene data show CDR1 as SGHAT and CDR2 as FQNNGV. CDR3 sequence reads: CASSLGRLAGNNEQFF. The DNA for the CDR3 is TGTGCCAGCAGCTTAGGTAGACTAGCGGGAAACAATGAGCAGTTCTTC.

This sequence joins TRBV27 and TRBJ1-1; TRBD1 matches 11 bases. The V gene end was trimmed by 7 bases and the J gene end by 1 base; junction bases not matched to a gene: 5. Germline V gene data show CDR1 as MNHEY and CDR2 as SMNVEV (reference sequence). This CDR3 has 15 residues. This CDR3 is CASTSGTGGNTEAFF. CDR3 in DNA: TGTGCCAGCACCTCCGGGACAGGGGGGAACACTGAAGCTTTCTTT.

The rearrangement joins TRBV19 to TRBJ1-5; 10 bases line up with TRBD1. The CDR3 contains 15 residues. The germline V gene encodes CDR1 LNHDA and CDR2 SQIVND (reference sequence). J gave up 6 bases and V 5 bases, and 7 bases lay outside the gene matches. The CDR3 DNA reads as TGTGCCAGTAGTCCGGACAGGGGGACCTCTCAGCCCCAGCATTTT. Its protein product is CASSPDRGTSQPQHF.

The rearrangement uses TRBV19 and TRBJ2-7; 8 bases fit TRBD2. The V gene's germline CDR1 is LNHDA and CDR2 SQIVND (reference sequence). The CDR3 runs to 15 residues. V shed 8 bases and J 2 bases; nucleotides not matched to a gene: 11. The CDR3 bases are TGTGCCAGTTCTGGAGCGGGGGATGGAGCCTACGAGCAGTACTTC. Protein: CASSGAGDGAYEQYF.

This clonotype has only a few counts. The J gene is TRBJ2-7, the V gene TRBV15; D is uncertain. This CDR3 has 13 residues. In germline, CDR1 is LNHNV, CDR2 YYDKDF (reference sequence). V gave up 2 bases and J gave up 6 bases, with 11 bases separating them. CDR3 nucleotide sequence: TGTGCCACCAGCAGATCCAGAGGAGTCGAGCAGTACTTC. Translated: CATSRSRGVEQYF.

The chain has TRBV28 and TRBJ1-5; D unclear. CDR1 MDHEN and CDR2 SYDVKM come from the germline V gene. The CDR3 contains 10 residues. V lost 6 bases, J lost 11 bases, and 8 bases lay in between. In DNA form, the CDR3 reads TGTGCCAGCAGCCACGGGGCCCAGCATTTT. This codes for CASSHGAQHF.

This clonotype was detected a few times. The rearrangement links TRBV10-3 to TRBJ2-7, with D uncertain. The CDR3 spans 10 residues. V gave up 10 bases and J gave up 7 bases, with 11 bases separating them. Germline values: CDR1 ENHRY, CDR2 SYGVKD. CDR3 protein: CATSRGEQYF. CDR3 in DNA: TGTGCCACCTCACGAGGAGAGCAGTACTTC.

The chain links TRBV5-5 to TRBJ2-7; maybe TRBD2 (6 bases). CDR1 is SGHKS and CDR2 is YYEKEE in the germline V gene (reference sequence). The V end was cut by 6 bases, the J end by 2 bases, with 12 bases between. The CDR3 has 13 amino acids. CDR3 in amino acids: CASTLRGAYEQYF. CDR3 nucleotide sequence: TGTGCCAGCACTCTGCGCGGGGCCTACGAGCAGTACTTC.

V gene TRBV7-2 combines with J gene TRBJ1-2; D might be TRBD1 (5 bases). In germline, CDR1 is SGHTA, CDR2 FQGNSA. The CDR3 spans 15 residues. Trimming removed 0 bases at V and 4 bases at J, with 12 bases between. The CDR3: CASSLASGQGYGYTF. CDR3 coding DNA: TGTGCCAGCAGCTTAGCATCCGGGCAGGGCTATGGCTACACCTTC. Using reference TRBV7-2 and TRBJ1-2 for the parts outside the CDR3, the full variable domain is GAGVSQSPSNKVTEKGKDVELRCDPISGHTALYWYRQSLGQGLEFLIYFQGNSAPDKSGLPSDRFSAERTGGSVSTLTIQRTQQEDSAVYLCASSLASGQGYGYTFGSGTRLTVV.

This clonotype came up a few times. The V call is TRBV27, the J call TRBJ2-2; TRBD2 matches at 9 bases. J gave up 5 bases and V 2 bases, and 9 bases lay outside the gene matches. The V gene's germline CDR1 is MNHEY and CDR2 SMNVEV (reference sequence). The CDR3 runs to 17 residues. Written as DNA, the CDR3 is TGTGCCAGCAGTTTAGGTTGGGGGCGGGAGGGTACCGGGGAGCTGTTTTTT. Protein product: CASSLGWGREGTGELFF.

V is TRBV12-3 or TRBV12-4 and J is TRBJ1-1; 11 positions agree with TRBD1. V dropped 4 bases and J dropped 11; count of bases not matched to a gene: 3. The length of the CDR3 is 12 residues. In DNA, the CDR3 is TGTGCCAGCAGTTGGACAGGGGGCCCCGCTTTCTTT. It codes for CASSWTGGPAFF.

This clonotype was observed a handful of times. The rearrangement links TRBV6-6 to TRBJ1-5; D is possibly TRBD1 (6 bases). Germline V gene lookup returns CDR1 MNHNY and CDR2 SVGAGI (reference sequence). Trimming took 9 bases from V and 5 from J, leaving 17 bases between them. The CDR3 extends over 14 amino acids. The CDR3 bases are TGTGCCAGTGGACAGTGGCGCGGGCATCAGCCCCAGCATTTT. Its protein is CASGQWRGHQPQHF.

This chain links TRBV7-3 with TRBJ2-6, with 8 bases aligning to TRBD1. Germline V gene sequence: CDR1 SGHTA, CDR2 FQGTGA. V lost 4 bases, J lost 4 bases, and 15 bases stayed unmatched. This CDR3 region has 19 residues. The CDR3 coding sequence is TGTGCCAGCAGCTCCGGACAGGGCGCCAACGCCGACGGGGCCAACGTCCTGACTTTC. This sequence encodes CASSSGQGANADGANVLTF. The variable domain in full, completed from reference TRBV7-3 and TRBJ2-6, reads GAGVSQTPSNKVTEKGKYVELRCDPISGHTALYWYRQSLGQGPEFLIYFQGTGAADDSGLPNDRFFAVRPEGSVSTLKIQRTERGDSAVYLCASSSGQGANADGANVLTFGAGSRLTVL.

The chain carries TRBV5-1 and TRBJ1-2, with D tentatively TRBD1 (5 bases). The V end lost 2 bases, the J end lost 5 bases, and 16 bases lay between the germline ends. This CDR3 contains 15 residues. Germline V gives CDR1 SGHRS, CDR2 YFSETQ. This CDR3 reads CASSFGTALPYGYTF. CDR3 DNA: TGCGCCAGCAGCTTCGGGACGGCACTCCCTTATGGCTACACCTTC.

For the CDR3, the DNA is TGTGCCAGCAGTTACTCGTGGAACAGGGGGTGGACCAATCAGCCCCAGCATTTT. It is translated as CASSYSWNRGWTNQPQHF. The chain recombines TRBV6-6 with TRBJ1-5, with 8 bases identical to TRBD1. Germline CDR1 MNHNY, CDR2 SVGAGI (reference sequence). Trimming removed 0 bases from V and 3 bases from J; junction bases left unmatched: 10. The CDR3 sequence is 18 residues long.